This T cell receptor beta chain was captured in a study of cytomegalovirus exposure and HLA in healthy donors. Per the germline V gene, CDR1 is LNHDA and CDR2 is SQIVND (reference sequence). This CDR3 is 14 amino acids long. The V segment lost 9 bases and the J segment 0 bases; nucleotides outside the gene matches: 3. Overall study findings and caveats: Common viral pathogens seemed, in a later analysis, to connect with several of the most significant clusters. In a later analysis, TCR beta V- and J-gene trimming showed a link to a missense DCLRE1C variant.

These donors, healthy bone marrow donors, were studied. Regarding this clone: Antigen: not known.

Amplification used 60 Vbeta primers and 13 Jbeta primers. Sequencing used immunoSEQ multiplex PCR; TCRdb keeps in-frame clones, though not all of them. This sample's clone table lists about 130,000 clones. Sequences were obtained from PBMCs. The TCR was taken from a woman aged 40 to 50 in good health and CMV-seropositive. V and J are TRBV19 and TRBJ2-1; 9 nucleotides align to TRBD2. The CDR3 protein is CASKTSGSYNEQFF. The CDR3 DNA reads TGTGCCAGCAAGACTAGCGGCTCCTACAATGAGCAGTTCTTC.